What follows describes a single T cell receptor beta chain. Antigen unknown. This sample was taken from a study of cytomegalovirus exposure and HLA in healthy donors. In the study overall: Both the roughly 120 validation repertoires and the approximately 700 first-cohort repertoires used the same platform, as reported by a later analysis.

Findings and limits, study-wide: Rarity marked most TCR sequences, yet some public TCRs occurred in many donors. In vitro checks showed that a few CMV-associated chains really do target CMV antigens.

This CDR3 region has 10 residues. Germline assignment: CDR1 LNHDA and CDR2 SQIVND (reference sequence). V dropped 8 bases and J dropped 5 bases, with 6 bases sitting between them. Assay: immunoSEQ multiplex PCR; the TCRdb copy retains only in-frame clones and omits some. The sample holds 200,000 or so clones, around 88% seen once. The J gene is TRBJ1-2, the V gene TRBV19; D gene ambiguous. The material sequenced was PBMCs. The receptor was isolated from a young woman in good health and CMV-seronegative. Here the CDR3 DNA reads TGTGCCAGTTCAGGTTATGGCTACACCTTC. Protein product: CASSGYGYTF.